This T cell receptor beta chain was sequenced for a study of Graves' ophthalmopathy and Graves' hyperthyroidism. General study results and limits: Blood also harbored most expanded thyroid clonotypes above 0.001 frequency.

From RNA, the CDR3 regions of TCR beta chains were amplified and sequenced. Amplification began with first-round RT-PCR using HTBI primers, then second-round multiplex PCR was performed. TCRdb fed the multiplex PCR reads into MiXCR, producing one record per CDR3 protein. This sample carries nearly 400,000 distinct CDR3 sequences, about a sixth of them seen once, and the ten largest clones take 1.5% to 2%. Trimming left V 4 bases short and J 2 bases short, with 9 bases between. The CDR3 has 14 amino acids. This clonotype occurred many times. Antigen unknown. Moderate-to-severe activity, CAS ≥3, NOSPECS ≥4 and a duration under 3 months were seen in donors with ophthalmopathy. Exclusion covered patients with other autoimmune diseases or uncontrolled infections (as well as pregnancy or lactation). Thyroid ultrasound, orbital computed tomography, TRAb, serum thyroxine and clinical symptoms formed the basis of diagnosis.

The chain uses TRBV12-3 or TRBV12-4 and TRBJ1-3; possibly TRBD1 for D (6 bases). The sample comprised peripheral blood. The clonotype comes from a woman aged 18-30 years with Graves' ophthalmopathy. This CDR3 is CASSSWTAGNTIYF. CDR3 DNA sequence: TGTGCCAGCAGTTCGTGGACAGCTGGAAACACCATATATTTT.